A single sample gave rise to the 24 T cell receptor beta chains below, sequenced in a study of OX40 agonist ivuxolimab in advanced cancers. The library relied on the immunoSEQ multiplex PCR assay. TCRdb holds this immuneACCESS table with in-frame rearrangements only. Some clones are missing; in checked studies, unresolved V genes explain under half, and the rest has no known cause. The sample data list about 48,000 clones, and over 90% of these were observed just once. More than 6.5% of the sample goes to the ten largest clones. The starting material was CD4+ or CD8+ T cells sorted from blood, obtained in a trial of the OX40 agonist ivuxolimab. These receptors came from an adult with an advanced solid tumor such as melanoma, head and neck, liver or kidney cancer.

V and J are TRBV6-5 and TRBJ2-7, with D perhaps TRBD2 (5 bases). V lost 2 bases and J 4 bases, leaving 12 bases between the germline ends. Germline V gene lookup returns CDR1 MNHEY and CDR2 SVGAGI. The CDR3 totals 14 residues. For the CDR3, the DNA is TGTGCCAGCAGTTACCGGGGTATGGAGTACGAGCAGTACTTC. Protein: CASSYRGMEYEQYF.

This clone was detected only once. The chain employs TRBV30 and TRBJ2-1, with D maybe TRBD2 (6 bases). CDR1 is GTSNPN, CDR2 SVGIG, per germline (reference sequence). With 8 bases removed from V and 6 bases from J, the gap between germline ends came to 11 bases. The CDR3 length is 11 residues. The CDR3 DNA sequence: TGTGCCCGGGACTGGGGCAATGAGCAGTTCTTC. It translates to CARDWGNEQFF.

V gene TRBV29-1 combines with J gene TRBJ1-1, with 8 positions matching TRBD1. The CDR3 contains 16 residues. CDR1 is SQVTM, CDR2 ANQGSEA, per germline. Trimming removed 0 bases from V and 4 bases from J; junction bases left unmatched: 10. The CDR3 region has the DNA TGCAGCGTTGAAGACGGACAGGGCCCTTTGAGCACTGAAGCTTTCTTT. Translating it yields CSVEDGQGPLSTEAFF.

This chain joins TRBV7-9 and TRBJ2-7, with 8 bases fitting TRBD2. V dropped 3 bases and J dropped 2; count of bases not matched to a gene: 3. Per the germline V gene, CDR1 is SEHNR and CDR2 is FQNEAQ (reference sequence). The CDR3 spans 14 residues. The CDR3 DNA reads as TGTGCCAGCAGCTTTCCGGGGGGGCCCTACGAGCAGTACTTC. It encodes CASSFPGGPYEQYF.

The chain links TRBV5-1 to TRBJ2-5, with D possibly called TRBD1 or TRBD2 (5 bases each). Germline CDR1 reads SGHRS; CDR2 reads YFSETQ. CDR3 length: 15 amino acids. With 1 base removed from V and 5 bases from J, the gap between germline ends came to 15 bases. In DNA form, the CDR3 reads TGCGCCAGCAGCTTGTTCCCGGGACGGCGGGAGACCCAGTACTTC. Protein sequence: CASSLFPGRRETQYF.

The gene calls are TRBV15 and TRBJ2-5; D may be TRBD1 (5 bases). The CDR3 has 16 amino acids. The germline V and J ends were trimmed by 0 bases and 2 bases, with 13 bases remaining between them. Germline loops: CDR1 LNHNV, CDR2 YYDKDF (reference sequence). CDR3 in DNA: TGTGCCACCAGCAGAGAAGTCAGGGCCTGGCAAGAGACCCAGTACTTC. This sequence encodes CATSREVRAWQETQYF.

The rearrangement joins TRBV25-1 to TRBJ1-6; the D is unclear. CDR1 MGHDK and CDR2 SYGVNS come from the germline V gene. The length of the CDR3 is 12 residues. The V end was cut by 1 base, the J end by 9 bases, with 4 bases between. CDR3 in amino acids: CASSEWGSPLHF. CDR3 DNA sequence: TGTGCCAGCAGTGAATGGGGTTCACCCCTCCACTTT.

This chain connects TRBV6-5 to TRBJ1-1; TRBD1 is a possible D gene (5 bases). The CDR3 runs 13 residues. Looked up from germline, CDR1 is MNHEY and CDR2 is SVGAGI. Trimming took off 7 bases at V and 1 base at J, with 10 bases between the two ends. CDR3 region: CASKWGENTEAFF. The CDR3, as DNA: TGTGCCAGCAAATGGGGGGAGAACACTGAAGCTTTCTTT.

This chain uses TRBV2 with TRBJ2-1; 9 nucleotides line up with TRBD2. CDR3 length: 14 residues. J lost 4 bases, V lost 7 bases, and 5 bases had no gene match. The germline CDR1 and CDR2 sequences are SNHLY and FYNNEI. The CDR3 spells CASTSLAGYNEQFF. The CDR3 nucleotides read TGTGCCAGCACGTCCCTAGCGGGGTACAATGAGCAGTTCTTC. Variable domain in full (rest from reference TRBV2 and TRBJ2-1): EPEVTQTPSHQVTQMGQEVILRCVPISNHLYFYWYRQILGQKVEFLVSFYNNEISEKSEIFDDQFSVERPDGSNFTLKIRSTKLEDSAMYFCASTSLAGYNEQFFGPGTRLTVL.

The chain is built from TRBV5-6 and TRBJ1-6; 9 nucleotides line up with TRBD1. The junction had 5 bases not matched to a gene; V was cut back by 3 bases and J by 4 bases. This CDR3 contains 16 residues. The germline V gene encodes CDR1 SGHDT and CDR2 YYEEEE. The CDR3, as DNA: TGTGCCAGCAGCTCCGGGACAGGGAGATATAATTCACCCCTCCACTTT. Translated: CASSSGTGRYNSPLHF.

V gene TRBV27 combines with J gene TRBJ2-4; D call uncertain. This CDR3 comprises 14 residues. Between the trimmed V and J ends, which lost 5 bases and 0 bases, there was a span of 8 bases. The germline CDR1 and CDR2 sequences are MNHEY and SMNVEV (reference sequence). CDR3 sequence: CASSALLAKNIQYF. In DNA, the CDR3 is TGTGCCAGCAGTGCACTCCTAGCCAAAAACATTCAGTACTTC.

The chain couples TRBV5-6 to TRBJ1-2; D gene ambiguous. The CDR3 runs to 14 residues. From germline, CDR1 is SGHDT and CDR2 YYEEEE. Trimming cost V 0 bases and J 0 bases, with 6 bases left between them. CDR3 region: CASSLGFSNYGYTF. The CDR3 coding sequence is TGTGCCAGCAGCTTGGGGTTCTCTAACTATGGCTACACCTTC.

This sequence joins TRBV9 and TRBJ2-3, with a weak D call TRBD1 (5 bases). CDR3 length: 15 amino acids. The V end lost 2 bases, the J end lost 0 bases, and 10 bases lay between the germline ends. Germline V gives CDR1 SGDLS, CDR2 YYNGEE. CDR3 in amino acids: CASSVTGSSTDTQYF. As DNA, the CDR3 is TGTGCCAGCAGCGTCACAGGATCTAGCACAGATACGCAGTATTTT.

The chain combines TRBV28 with TRBJ2-7; 11 bases line up with TRBD1. Per germline, CDR1 MDHEN and CDR2 SYDVKM. CDR3 length equals 16 residues. V dropped 4 bases and J dropped 7; count of bases not matched to a gene: 12. CDR3 loop: CASSSNRWDRGGEQYV. Written as DNA, the CDR3 is TGTGCCAGCAGTTCCAACCGGTGGGACAGGGGGGGGGAGCAGTACGTC.

V usage is TRBV7-8 and J usage is TRBJ2-1, with TRBD2 matching over 14 bases. The CDR3 runs 14 residues. The V segment lost 5 bases and the J segment 10 bases; nucleotides outside the gene matches: 4. Germline V gives CDR1 SGHVS, CDR2 FQNEAQ. CDR3 sequence reads: CASSPGLAGGEQFF. Written as DNA, the CDR3 is TGTGCCAGCAGCCCCGGACTAGCGGGGGGCGAGCAGTTCTTC.

J is TRBJ2-3 and V is TRBV15, with TRBD1 as a possible D gene (7 bases). The CDR3 runs to 14 residues. The germline CDR1 and CDR2 sequences are LNHNV and YYDKDF (reference sequence). The V end was cut by 8 bases, the J end by 2 bases, with 14 bases between. CDR3 in amino acids: CATQVRGDTDTQYF. CDR3 bases: TGTGCCACCCAAGTCAGGGGGGACACAGATACGCAGTATTTT.

V is TRBV28 and J is TRBJ2-5; TRBD1 or TRBD2 may be the D gene (6 bases each). Germline CDR1 MDHEN, CDR2 SYDVKM. Trimming stripped 1 base from V and 1 base from J, with 13 bases between. The CDR3 runs to 16 residues. CDR3 DNA sequence: TGTGCCAGCAGTTTATCTGGGGGGCCGCCCCAAGAGACCCAGTACTTC. Its protein product is CASSLSGGPPQETQYF.

This chain joins TRBV19 and TRBJ1-1; no definite D call. Deletions cut 2 bases from V and 2 bases from J, with 15 bases between. Germline V gives CDR1 LNHDA, CDR2 SQIVND (reference sequence). The CDR3 has 16 residues. For the CDR3, the DNA is TGTGCCAGTAGTATACTCCGGACGGGAAGTAACACTGAAGCTTTCTTT. It yields the protein CASSILRTGSNTEAFF.

DNA for the CDR3: TGTGCCAGCAGCCTAGCAGAGACGCAAGAGACCCAGTACTTC. Amino acids: CASSLAETQETQYF. The V gene is TRBV11-2, the J gene TRBJ2-5; D is perhaps TRBD2 (5 bases). The CDR3 consists of 14 residues. CDR1 SGHAT and CDR2 FQNNGV come from the germline V gene. Trimming took 5 bases from V and 2 from J, leaving 12 bases between them. Full variable domain (remainder filled in from reference TRBV11-2 and TRBJ2-5): EAGVAQSPRYKIIEKRQSVAFWCNPISGHATLYWYQQILGQGPKLLIQFQNNGVVDDSQLPKDRFSAERLKGVDSTLKIQPAKLEDSAVYLCASSLAETQETQYFGPGTRLLVL.

The genes are TRBV28 and TRBJ2-1, with D unclear. CDR1 and CDR2 (germline): MDHEN, SYDVKM. V was shortened by 7 bases and J by 11 bases, with 18 bases between the two germline ends. This CDR3 region has 13 residues. The CDR3 loop reads CASTTNNEFKQFF. DNA for the CDR3: TGTGCCAGCACTACCAACAACGAGTTCAAGCAGTTCTTC.

The CDR3 protein is CASSQGYSGGQETQYF. In DNA form, the CDR3 reads TGCGCCAGCAGCCAAGGCTACAGCGGGGGCCAAGAGACCCAGTACTTC. The chain is built from TRBV4-1 and TRBJ2-5, with 8 bases matching TRBD2. This CDR3 is 16 amino acids long. Germline-derived CDR1 and CDR2 are MGHRA and YSYEKL. V trimming: 1 base; J trimming: 1 base; junction bases outside the gene matches: 5.

The chain couples TRBV15 to TRBJ2-7; 10 positions agree with TRBD1. The germline V gene has CDR1 LNHNV and CDR2 YYDKDF (reference sequence). The junction had 3 bases not matched to a gene; V was cut back by 1 base and J by 3 bases. There are 15 residues in the CDR3. CDR3 DNA: TGTGCCACCAGCAGAGGGACAGGGGGATACTACGAGCAGTACGTC. Translating it yields CATSRGTGGYYEQYV.

The chain combines TRBV6-6 with TRBJ1-1; no reliable D call. Deletions cut 0 bases from V and 3 bases from J, with 8 bases between. Germline lookup yields CDR1 MNHNY and CDR2 SVGAGI (reference sequence). The CDR3 totals 14 residues. DNA for the CDR3: TGTGCCAGCAGTTACTCACTGGGAGACACTGAAGCTTTCTTT. Amino acids: CASSYSLGDTEAFF.

The chain joins TRBV27 to TRBJ2-3; D might be TRBD1 (6 bases). Trimming took off 4 bases at V and 0 bases at J, with 17 bases between the two ends. Germline CDR1 is MNHEY and CDR2 is SMNVEV (reference sequence). CDR3 size: 17 residues. CDR3 region: CASSSLAGRGSTDTQYF. DNA of the CDR3: TGTGCCAGCAGTTCCCTCGCAGGCAGGGGAAGCACAGATACGCAGTATTTT.